This T cell receptor beta chain was sequenced in a study of beta chain features in type 1 diabetes. Trimming removed 5 bases from V and 1 base from J, with 12 bases in between. The CDR3 consists of 14 residues. Germline assignment: CDR1 SGDLS and CDR2 YYNGEE. Since all of the isolated RNA was reverse transcribed, expressed TCRB transcripts were what got sequenced. Here immunoSEQ multiplex PCR was the method, and the copy in TCRdb shows in-frame clones only, minus some. The sample contains approximately 110,000 clones, about two fifths of which appear only once. The chain is built from TRBV9 and TRBJ1-1; a possible D gene is TRBD1 (6 bases). Sequencing input: stem cell memory CD4+ T cells from blood. The source is a woman aged 18-29 years in good health. Here the CDR3 reads CASRKDSSNTEAFF. The CDR3 DNA sequence: TGTGCCAGCAGGAAGGACAGTTCGAACACTGAAGCTTTCTTT. Together with reference TRBV9 and TRBJ1-1, the CDR3 gives the full variable domain: DSGVTQTPKHLITATGQRVTLRCSPRSGDLSVYWYQQSLDQGLQFLIQYYNGEERAKGNILERFSAQQFPDLHSELNLSSLELGDSALYFCASRKDSSNTEAFFGQGTRLTVV.